This T cell receptor (beta chain) is drawn from a study of long-term antiretroviral therapy in people with HIV. Study findings and constraints: Controls exceeded HIV repertoires in CDR3 length range.

As to this clone: Antigen: not known.

Sequencing used immunoSEQ v3.0 at survey level. Repertoires were generated with immunoSEQ multiplex PCR, while TCRdb's copy carries only in-frame clones and drops some. This sample has approximately 26,000 clones, with roughly 90% found just once. Per donor, at least one pre-ART and at least two post-ART PBMC samples were obtained. Without exception, participants with HIV were treated in the United States. The CDR3 runs to 14 residues. V was trimmed by 3 bases and J by 3 bases, leaving 11 bases between them. In germline, CDR1 is LNHDA, CDR2 SQIVND (reference sequence). This receptor was taken from a woman between 18 and 29 years old with HIV. The V and J genes are TRBV19 and TRBJ1-1; a possible D gene is TRBD1 (6 bases). The sequences come from unsorted PBMCs, collected 1.8 years after starting antiretroviral therapy. The CDR3 nucleotides are TGTGCCAGTAGTATTACGGCAGGGGACACTGAAGCTTTCTTT. It yields the protein CASSITAGDTEAFF.